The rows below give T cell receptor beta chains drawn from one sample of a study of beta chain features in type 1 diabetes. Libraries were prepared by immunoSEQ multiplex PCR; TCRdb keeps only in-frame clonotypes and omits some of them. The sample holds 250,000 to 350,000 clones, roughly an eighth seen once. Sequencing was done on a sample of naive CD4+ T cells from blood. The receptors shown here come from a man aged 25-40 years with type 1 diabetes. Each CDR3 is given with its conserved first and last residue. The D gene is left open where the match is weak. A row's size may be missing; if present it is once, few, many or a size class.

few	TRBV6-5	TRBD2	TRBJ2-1	CASSYGASGDNEQFF	TGTGCCAGCAGTTACGGAGCTAGCGGCGACAATGAGCAGTTCTTC
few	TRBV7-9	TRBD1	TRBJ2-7	CASSPGVTGGGEQYF	TGTGCCAGCAGCCCAGGGGTGACAGGGGGAGGCGAGCAGTACTTC
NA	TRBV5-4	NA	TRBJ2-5	CASSFTVVQETQYF	TGTGCCAGCAGCTTCACAGTTGTCCAAGAGACCCAGTACTTC
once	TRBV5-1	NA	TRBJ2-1	CASSSAGGSNEQFF	TGCGCCAGCAGCTCGGCCGGGGGATCCAATGAGCAGTTCTTC
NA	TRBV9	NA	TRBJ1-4	CASSVAGGSEKLFF	TGTGCCAGCAGCGTAGCGGGGGGTAGTGAAAAACTGTTTTTT
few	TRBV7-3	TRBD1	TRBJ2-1	CASSLTPLGDSSNNEQFF	TGTGCCAGCAGCTTAACTCCTCTAGGGGACAGCAGTAACAATGAGCAGTTCTTC
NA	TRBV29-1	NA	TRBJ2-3	CSVVRESDTQYF	TGCAGCGTTGTACGGGAGTCAGATACGCAGTATTTT
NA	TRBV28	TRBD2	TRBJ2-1	CASRWVAGVGEQFF	TGTGCCAGCAGGTGGGTAGCGGGAGTCGGTGAGCAGTTCTTC
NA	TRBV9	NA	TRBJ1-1	CASSAPLGAGRMGTEAFF	TGTGCCAGCAGCGCCCCTCTGGGGGCAGGGAGAATGGGCACTGAAGCTTTCTTT
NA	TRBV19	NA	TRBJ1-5	CASSMAGNQPQHF	TGTGCCAGTAGTATGGCGGGGAATCAGCCCCAGCATTTT
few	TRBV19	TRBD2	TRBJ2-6	CASRTSGDSGANVLTF	TGTGCCAGTCGAACTAGCGGTGACTCTGGGGCCAACGTCCTGACTTTC
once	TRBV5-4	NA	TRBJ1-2	CASSSTGTTYGYTF	TGTGCCAGCAGCTCGACCGGGACAACCTATGGCTACACCTTC
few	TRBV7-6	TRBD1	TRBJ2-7	CASSLGGTGTYEQYF	TGTGCCAGCAGCTTAGGGGGGACAGGGACCTACGAGCAGTACTTC
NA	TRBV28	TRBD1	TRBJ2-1	CASRSSTGGNEQFF	TGTGCCAGCAGGTCCTCGACAGGGGGTAATGAGCAGTTCTTC
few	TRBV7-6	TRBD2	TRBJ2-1	CASSRGGLAGEIGSYNEQFF	TGTGCCAGCAGCCGGGGGGGACTAGCGGGAGAAATAGGGTCCTACAATGAGCAGTTCTTC
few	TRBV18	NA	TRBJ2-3	CASSPGASDTQYF	TGTGCCAGCTCACCAGGGGCCTCAGATACGCAGTATTTT
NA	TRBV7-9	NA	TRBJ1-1	CASSMSGGDTEAFF	TGTGCCAGCAGCATGTCGGGGGGAGACACTGAAGCTTTCTTT
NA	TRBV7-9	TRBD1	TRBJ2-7	CASSSRTGSTYEQYF	TGTGCCAGCAGCTCTCGGACAGGTTCTACCTACGAGCAGTACTTC
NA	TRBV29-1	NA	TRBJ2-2	CSVAPTEGGELFF	TGCAGCGTTGCCCCAACGGAGGGCGGGGAGCTGTTTTTT
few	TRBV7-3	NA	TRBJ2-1	CASSLAPTGYYNEQFF	TGTGCCAGCAGCTTAGCCCCAACAGGGTACTACAATGAGCAGTTCTTC
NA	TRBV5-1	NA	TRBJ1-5	CASSFDGNQPQHF	TGCGCCAGCAGCTTTGACGGGAATCAGCCCCAGCATTTT
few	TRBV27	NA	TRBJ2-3	CASRQRGTDTQYF	TGTGCCAGCAGACAACGGGGCACAGATACGCAGTATTTT
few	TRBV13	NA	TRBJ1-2	CASSQGHGSTIPYGYTF	TGTGCCAGCAGCCAGGGGCACGGCAGCACGATCCCTTATGGCTACACCTTC
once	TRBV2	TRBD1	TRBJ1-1	CASSVAGTGSGLGEAFF	TGTGCCAGCAGTGTCGCGGGGACAGGATCTGGCCTAGGTGAAGCTTTCTTT
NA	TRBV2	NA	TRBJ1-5	CASSEARGYQPQHF	TGTGCCAGCAGTGAAGCGCGGGGGTATCAGCCCCAGCATTTT
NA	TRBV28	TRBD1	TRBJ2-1	CASSLQTGGGNEQFF	TGTGCCAGCAGTCTCCAGACAGGGGGAGGGAATGAGCAGTTCTTC
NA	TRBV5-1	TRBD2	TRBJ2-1	CASSAGLAGTNEQFF	TGCGCCAGCAGCGCCGGACTAGCGGGGACCAATGAGCAGTTCTTC
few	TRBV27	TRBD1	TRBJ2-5	CASSDRRDRGSVGETQYF	TGTGCCAGCAGTGATCGCCGGGACAGGGGTAGCGTCGGAGAGACCCAGTACTTC
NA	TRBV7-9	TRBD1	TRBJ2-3	CASSLRGTEGTQYF	TGTGCCAGCAGCTTAAGAGGGACAGAGGGTACGCAGTATTTT
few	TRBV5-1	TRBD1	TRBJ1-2	CASRVTGQGYGYTF	TGCGCCAGCAGGGTGACGGGACAGGGCTATGGCTACACCTTC
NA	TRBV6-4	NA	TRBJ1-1	CASSDSKRGRNTEAFF	TGTGCCAGCAGTGACTCGAAGCGGGGACGGAACACTGAAGCTTTCTTT
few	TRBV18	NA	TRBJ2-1	CASSPPGSPNEQFF	TGTGCCAGCTCACCACCCGGGTCGCCGAATGAGCAGTTCTTC
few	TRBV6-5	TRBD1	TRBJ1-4	CASNTAGGTNEKLFF	TGTGCCAGCAATACGGCAGGGGGGACTAATGAAAAACTGTTTTTT
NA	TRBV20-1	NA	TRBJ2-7	CSAPAAYEQYF	TGCAGTGCACCTGCAGCCTACGAGCAGTACTTC
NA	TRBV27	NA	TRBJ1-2	CASRPTASNYGYTF	TGTGCCAGCAGACCGACAGCTTCAAACTATGGCTACACCTTC
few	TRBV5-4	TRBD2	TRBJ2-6	CASSAGLAGGRANVLTF	TGTGCCAGCAGTGCAGGACTAGCGGGGGGACGGGCCAACGTCCTGACTTTC